Detailed here is one TCR beta chain. Its antigen is unidentified. This sample stems from a study of long-term antiretroviral therapy in people with HIV. An immunoSEQ assay, version v3.0, was performed at survey level. Method: immunoSEQ multiplex PCR; TCRdb's copy keeps in-frame clones and lacks some. The sample shows 15,000 or so clones, over 70% of them seen only once. There are 14 residues in the CDR3. J was trimmed by 8 bases and V by 4 bases; bases with no gene match: 8. Germline assignment: CDR1 SGHTA and CDR2 FQGNSA. Findings and caveats of the study: Pre-ART-expanded clones dominated the repertoire at all time points.

The source was unsorted PBMCs, collected 0.3 years before starting antiretroviral therapy. V gene TRBV7-2 combines with J gene TRBJ2-4; 7 positions match TRBD1. The sequence derives from a middle-aged man with HIV. CDR3 sequence reads: CASSSTGFGDIQYF. In DNA, the CDR3 is TGTGCCAGCAGCTCGACAGGGTTTGGGGACATTCAGTACTTC.